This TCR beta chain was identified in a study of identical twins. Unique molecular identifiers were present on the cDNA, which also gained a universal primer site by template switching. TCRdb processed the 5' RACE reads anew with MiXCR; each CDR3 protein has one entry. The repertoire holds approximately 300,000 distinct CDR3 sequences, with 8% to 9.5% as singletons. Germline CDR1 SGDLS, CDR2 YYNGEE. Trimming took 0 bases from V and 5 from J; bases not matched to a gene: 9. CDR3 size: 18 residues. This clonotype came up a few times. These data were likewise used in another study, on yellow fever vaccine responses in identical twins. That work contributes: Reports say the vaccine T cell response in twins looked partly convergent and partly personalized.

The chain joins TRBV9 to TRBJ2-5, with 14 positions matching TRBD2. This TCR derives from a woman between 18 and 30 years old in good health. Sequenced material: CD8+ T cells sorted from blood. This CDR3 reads CASSVGLAGGSRFETQYF. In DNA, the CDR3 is TGTGCCAGCAGCGTAGGACTAGCGGGGGGGTCACGCTTCGAGACCCAGTACTTC.